Listed below are T cell receptor beta chains from one sample, sequenced in a study of somatic mutations in cytotoxic T cells in rheumatoid arthritis. Profiled with immunoSEQ multiplex PCR; TCRdb holds only in-frame clones, not every one. The sample lists 8,500 to 11,000 clones, 81% seen once, with approximately 20% in the top ten. Sequencing used CD8+ T cells sorted from blood. These receptor sequences come from a woman between 45 and 65 years old in good health. The conserved cysteine and the conserved F or W are not part of the CDR3 here. Fields, in order: J gene, V gene, D gene, CDR3 protein. A D gene is named only where the DNA matches it firmly.

j_gene: TRBJ2-1
v_gene: TRBV11-2
d_gene: .
CDR3aa: ASSLVGAGREQF

j_gene: TRBJ2-7
v_gene: TRBV4-3
d_gene: .
CDR3aa: ASSEGGEQY

j_gene: TRBJ2-1
v_gene: TRBV21-1
d_gene: .
CDR3aa: ASSMRPGLAFNEQF

j_gene: TRBJ2-1
v_gene: TRBV9
d_gene: TRBD2
CDR3aa: ASTGGGAIEQF

j_gene: TRBJ2-3
v_gene: TRBV6-4
d_gene: TRBD2
CDR3aa: ASSRIAGEDTQY

j_gene: TRBJ1-1
v_gene: TRBV7-2
d_gene: TRBD1
CDR3aa: ASSIPDRGLTEAF

j_gene: TRBJ2-4
v_gene: TRBV5-1
d_gene: .
CDR3aa: ASSLAGAGGNIQY

j_gene: TRBJ1-5
v_gene: TRBV5-1
d_gene: .
CDR3aa: ASSLTGNHNQPQH

j_gene: TRBJ1-1
v_gene: TRBV6-5
d_gene: TRBD1
CDR3aa: ASSYPGGGTEAF

j_gene: TRBJ1-1
v_gene: TRBV27
d_gene: TRBD1
CDR3aa: ASSLQGMNTEAF

j_gene: TRBJ2-5
v_gene: TRBV5-1
d_gene: .
CDR3aa: ASSFPGEETQY

j_gene: TRBJ1-1
v_gene: TRBV11-2
d_gene: .
CDR3aa: ASSLGAAGAF

j_gene: TRBJ2-2
v_gene: TRBV27
d_gene: .
CDR3aa: ASSLSGVDYYTGELF

j_gene: TRBJ2-1
v_gene: TRBV7-9
d_gene: TRBD1
CDR3aa: ASSEALGQGKRDEQF

j_gene: TRBJ1-1
v_gene: TRBV5-1
d_gene: .
CDR3aa: ASSLNGGGTDTEAF

j_gene: TRBJ2-1
v_gene: TRBV10-3
d_gene: TRBD2
CDR3aa: AISESVREHEQF

j_gene: TRBJ2-2
v_gene: TRBV6-4
d_gene: TRBD1
CDR3aa: ASSPSPGQGSTGELF

j_gene: TRBJ2-5
v_gene: TRBV28
d_gene: .
CDR3aa: ASRQQHQETQY

j_gene: TRBJ2-5
v_gene: TRBV10-1
d_gene: TRBD2
CDR3aa: ASSDTAGGGQETQY

j_gene: TRBJ2-4
v_gene: TRBV5-1
d_gene: .
CDR3aa: ASSGAKNIQY

j_gene: TRBJ1-1
v_gene: TRBV30
d_gene: .
CDR3aa: ACGRGGNAEAF

j_gene: TRBJ1-3
v_gene: TRBV11-2
d_gene: .
CDR3aa: ASSLEVGALGNTIY

j_gene: TRBJ2-2
v_gene: TRBV23-1
d_gene: TRBD2
CDR3aa: ASSQSGHPGLAGGGNTGELF

j_gene: .
v_gene: TRBV10-1
d_gene: TRBD2
CDR3aa: ASSPPLVSGDYEQY

j_gene: TRBJ2-1
v_gene: TRBV9
d_gene: .
CDR3aa: ASSDPTSGGEQF

j_gene: TRBJ2-1
v_gene: TRBV5-6
d_gene: TRBD2
CDR3aa: ASSLGLAYNEQF

j_gene: TRBJ2-3
v_gene: TRBV6-6
d_gene: .
CDR3aa: ASSQRLVSDTQY

j_gene: TRBJ1-5
v_gene: TRBV27
d_gene: TRBD1
CDR3aa: ASSHRGGNQPQH

j_gene: TRBJ1-1
v_gene: TRBV7-9
d_gene: .
CDR3aa: ASSPGGIAGPNTEAF

j_gene: TRBJ2-3
v_gene: TRBV12-5
d_gene: TRBD2
CDR3aa: ASGPQTSGGITDTQY

j_gene: TRBJ2-6
v_gene: TRBV5-1
d_gene: TRBD1
CDR3aa: ASRPGTDSGANVLT

j_gene: TRBJ2-1
v_gene: TRBV7-3
d_gene: TRBD2
CDR3aa: ASSFLAGDEQF

j_gene: TRBJ2-2
v_gene: TRBV9
d_gene: .
CDR3aa: ASSVAVGAVNTGELF

j_gene: TRBJ2-3
v_gene: TRBV9
d_gene: .
CDR3aa: ASSGTGATDTQY

j_gene: TRBJ2-1
v_gene: TRBV4-3
d_gene: TRBD2
CDR3aa: ASSQEAGGGNEQF

j_gene: TRBJ1-1
v_gene: TRBV19
d_gene: TRBD1
CDR3aa: ASRTSGTGNEAF

j_gene: TRBJ2-7
v_gene: TRBV7-9
d_gene: .
CDR3aa: VSSLVVRYEQY

j_gene: TRBJ2-7
v_gene: TRBV7-9
d_gene: .
CDR3aa: ASSSGVSYEQY

j_gene: TRBJ1-1
v_gene: TRBV7-9
d_gene: .
CDR3aa: ASSLAQGKDTEAF

j_gene: TRBJ2-2
v_gene: TRBV28
d_gene: .
CDR3aa: ASSLTGNTGELF